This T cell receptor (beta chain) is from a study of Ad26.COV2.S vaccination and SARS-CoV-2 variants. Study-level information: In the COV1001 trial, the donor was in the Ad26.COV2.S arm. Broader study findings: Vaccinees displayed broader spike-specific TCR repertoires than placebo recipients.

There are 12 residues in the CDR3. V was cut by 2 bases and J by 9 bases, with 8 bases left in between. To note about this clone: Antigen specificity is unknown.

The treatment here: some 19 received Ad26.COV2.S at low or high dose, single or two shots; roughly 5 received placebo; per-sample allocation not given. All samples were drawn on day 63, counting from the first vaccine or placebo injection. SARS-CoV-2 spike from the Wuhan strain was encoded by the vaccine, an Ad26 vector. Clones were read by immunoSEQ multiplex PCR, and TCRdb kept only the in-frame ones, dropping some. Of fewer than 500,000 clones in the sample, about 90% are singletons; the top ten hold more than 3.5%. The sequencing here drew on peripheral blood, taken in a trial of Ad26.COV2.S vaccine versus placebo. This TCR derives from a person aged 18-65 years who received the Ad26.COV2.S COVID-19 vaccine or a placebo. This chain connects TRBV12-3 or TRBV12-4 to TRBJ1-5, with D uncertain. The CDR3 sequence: CASSLSVPPQHF. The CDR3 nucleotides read TGTGCCAGCAGTTTATCGGTTCCGCCCCAGCATTTT.